Given below is one TCR beta chain in context. The antigen is unknown. 13 Jbeta primers and 60 Vbeta primers were used for the PCR. The repertoire was sequenced with immunoSEQ multiplex PCR; TCRdb's copy has only in-frame clones and lacks some. The sample yields 190,000 or so clones, 79% seen once. V was pared by 7 bases and J by 2 bases, with 19 bases between. The CDR3 spans 15 residues. The germline V gene encodes CDR1 SQVTM and CDR2 ANQGSEA. This specimen belongs to a study of cytomegalovirus exposure and HLA in healthy donors. Study in general: Findings of an earlier analysis included some 120 million unique TCR beta sequences from 180 million or so T cells. Study findings and constraints: Donor immune exposure was known only as CMV serostatus. Most likely, a cluster of highly shared sequence variants arose as a sequencing artifact. Links to common viral pathogens appeared, in a later analysis, for several of the most significant clusters.

V usage is TRBV29-1 and J usage is TRBJ2-3; perhaps TRBD1 as D (6 bases). This sequence was found in a girl under 18 in good health and CMV-seropositive. Sequencing was carried out using PBMCs. CDR3 DNA: TGCAGCGCCCAGACAGGCCGCTTCTCCACAGATACGCAGTATTTT. Amino acids: CSAQTGRFSTDTQYF.